A single sample gave rise to the 25 T cell receptor beta chains below, sequenced in a study of cytomegalovirus exposure and HLA in healthy donors. This PCR relied on a set of 60 Vbeta primers and 13 Jbeta primers. Here immunoSEQ multiplex PCR was the method, and the copy in TCRdb shows in-frame clones only, minus some. The table shows 95,000 to 150,000 clones, with more than 70% occurring only once. The sample comprised PBMCs. All receptors derive from a man aged 25-45 years in good health and CMV-seronegative.

The gene calls are TRBV4-2 and TRBJ1-4; TRBD1 aligns across 8 bases. With 2 bases clipped from V and 6 bases from J, the junction kept 5 bases outside the gene matches. CDR3 length: 15 amino acids. Germline values: CDR1 LGHNA, CDR2 YNFKEQ. As DNA, the CDR3 is TGTGCCAGCAGCCAACGACAGGGGATGGATGAAAAACTGTTTTTT. This gives the protein CASSQRQGMDEKLFF.

The chain is built from TRBV28 and TRBJ1-2; 7 bases align to TRBD1. V lost 3 bases and J lost 4; bases outside the gene matches: 8. Germline V lookup: CDR1 MDHEN, CDR2 SYDVKM. The CDR3 extends over 15 amino acids. This chain's CDR3 is CASSFVWDSGYGYTF. The DNA for the CDR3 is TGTGCCAGCAGTTTTGTCTGGGACAGCGGCTATGGCTACACCTTC.

This clone was counted only a few times. The genes are TRBV5-1 and TRBJ1-1, with a tentative D call TRBD1 (6 bases). Germline lookup yields CDR1 SGHRS and CDR2 YFSETQ. Trimming stripped 0 bases from V and 4 bases from J, with 16 bases between. The length of the CDR3 is 16 residues. The CDR3: CASSLEIRGSGTEAFF. CDR3 DNA sequence: TGCGCCAGCAGCTTGGAAATCAGGGGATCGGGCACTGAAGCTTTCTTT.

The chain uses TRBV5-1 and TRBJ1-4, with D possibly matching TRBD1 (5 bases). This CDR3 is built from 15 residues. CDR1 is SGHRS, CDR2 YFSETQ, per germline. Trimming removed 0 bases from V and 8 bases from J, with 14 bases in between. CDR3 nucleotides: TGCGCCAGCAGCTTGGAGCCAGGGTTCGGAGAAAAACTGTTTTTT. This gives the protein CASSLEPGFGEKLFF.

The chain couples TRBV11-2 to TRBJ1-2; D not resolved. V lost 5 bases to trimming and J lost 8 bases, with 27 bases between them. Germline assignment: CDR1 SGHAT and CDR2 FQNNGV. The CDR3 length is 17 residues. As DNA, the CDR3 is TGTGCCAGCAGCCCCCTCCCCTCGAGGGCTCTTCAAAAAGGCTACACCTTC. It is translated as CASSPLPSRALQKGYTF.

The sample holds one count of this clone. The chain couples TRBV27 to TRBJ2-5; tentatively, D is TRBD2 (5 bases). The assigned J gene may be wrong: the sequence end matches TRBJ2-7 better. Germline V lookup: CDR1 MNHEY, CDR2 SMNVEV (reference sequence). The CDR3 has 14 residues. This chain's CDR3 is CASSSTTRAYEQYF. The CDR3 nucleotides read TGTGCCAGCTCTTCGACTACAAGAGCCTACGAGCAGTACTTC.

The gene calls are TRBV7-9 and TRBJ2-5; 7 bases fit TRBD1. V was clipped by 5 bases and J by 2 bases; unmatched bases: 8. Per the germline V gene, CDR1 is SEHNR and CDR2 is FQNEAQ (reference sequence). The CDR3 covers 15 residues. DNA for the CDR3: TGTGCCAGCAGCGGTCACCGGGACAGACAAGAGACCCAGTACTTC. Protein product: CASSGHRDRQETQYF.

The chain uses TRBV7-2 and TRBJ2-5; TRBD1 agrees at 8 bases. Gene TRBJ2-7 matches the end of the DNA better, so the J call may be wrong. Germline V gene data show CDR1 as SGHTA and CDR2 as FQGNSA. The CDR3 consists of 14 residues. The CDR3 coding sequence is TGTGCCAGCAGTCGAGACAGGGGACCATACGAGCAGTACTTC. Translating gives CASSRDRGPYEQYF.

The J gene is TRBJ1-1, the V gene TRBV6-1; D might be TRBD1 (5 bases). V was clipped by 2 bases and J by 5 bases, with 6 bases between them. Germline V lookup: CDR1 MNHNS, CDR2 SASEGT. CDR3 size: 12 residues. The CDR3 is CASSEQGTEAFF. The CDR3 DNA reads TGTGCCAGCAGTGAACAGGGAACTGAAGCTTTCTTT.

The chain recombines TRBV4-1 with TRBJ2-2; D call uncertain. Between the trimmed V and J ends, which lost 0 bases and 1 base, there was a span of 9 bases. Germline CDR1 is MGHRA and CDR2 is YSYEKL. The CDR3 loop spans 16 amino acids. The CDR3 reads CASSQDSGGNTGELFF. The CDR3 coding sequence is TGCGCCAGCAGCCAAGACTCCGGCGGGAACACCGGGGAGCTGTTTTTT.

The V and J genes are TRBV10-3 and TRBJ1-1; a weak D match, TRBD1 (5 bases). V shed 4 bases and J shed 1 base, with 22 bases lying between them. Germline V lookup: CDR1 ENHRY, CDR2 SYGVKD. This CDR3 contains 18 residues. The CDR3 DNA follows: TGTGCCATCAGTGCCCCAAATTGGGAAGGGGAGGGGAACACTGAAGCTTTCTTT. Protein product: CAISAPNWEGEGNTEAFF.

The chain joins TRBV2 to TRBJ2-7, with D possibly TRBD1 on 5 matching bases. In germline, CDR1 is SNHLY, CDR2 FYNNEI. V lost 3 bases and J 0 bases, leaving 6 bases between the germline ends. CDR3 length equals 13 residues. The CDR3 reads CASSDTGSYEQYF. CDR3 nucleotides: TGTGCCAGCAGTGATACAGGCTCCTACGAGCAGTACTTC.

The chain uses TRBV4-2 and TRBJ2-1, with TRBD2 as a possible D gene (5 bases). The germline V gene encodes CDR1 LGHNA and CDR2 YNFKEQ. The ends were cut back, 6 bases at V and 11 bases at J, with 17 bases in the middle. CDR3 length equals 13 residues. The CDR3 nucleotides are TGTGCCAGCAGAAACACGGGGATCGGACAGCAGTTCTTC. Its translation: CASRNTGIGQQFF.

This clone was counted only a few times. This sample includes further DNA sequences coding for the same CDR3. The V and J genes are TRBV7-9 and TRBJ1-2; D may be TRBD1 (6 bases). Germline V gene lookup returns CDR1 SEHNR and CDR2 FQNEAQ (reference sequence). The CDR3 is made up of 14 amino acids. Trimming shortened V by 5 bases and J by 4 bases, and 14 bases separated the two germline ends. The CDR3 DNA is TGTGCCAGCAGCCGGGGTCAGGGGCCCTATGGCTACACCTTC. Amino acid sequence: CASSRGQGPYGYTF.

The chain joins TRBV7-9 to TRBJ2-3; D might be TRBD2 (6 bases). The CDR3 is 12 amino acids. In germline, CDR1 is SEHNR, CDR2 FQNEAQ (reference sequence). V dropped 6 bases and J dropped 4 bases, with 8 bases sitting between them. This CDR3 reads CASRGEADTQYF. As DNA, the CDR3 is TGTGCCAGCAGGGGGGAGGCAGATACGCAGTATTTT.

This clone was counted only a few times. The chain links TRBV5-1 to TRBJ2-5; 9 bases agree with TRBD2. CDR1 and CDR2 (germline): SGHRS, YFSETQ. V lost 0 bases to trimming and J lost 5 bases; unmatched junction nucleotides: 8. The CDR3 extends over 16 amino acids. The CDR3 DNA sequence: TGCGCCAGCAGCTTGGGAGCGGGGGGCATTCTGGAGACCCAGTACTTC. This gives the protein CASSLGAGGILETQYF.

In its sample, this clone was seen a few times. The CDR3, as DNA: TGTGCCAGCAGTAATCTACTACCCAACACCGGGGAGCTGTTTTTT. Its translation: CASSNLLPNTGELFF. J is TRBJ2-2 and V is TRBV6-6; no clear D gene. Germline V CDR1 and CDR2: MNHNY, SVGAGI (reference sequence). Between the trimmed V and J ends, which lost 5 bases and 2 bases, there was a span of 12 bases. The CDR3 spans 15 residues.

This clone was counted a few times. V is TRBV6-5 and J is TRBJ1-5; D is unresolved. This CDR3 has 15 residues. The V gene's germline CDR1 is MNHEY and CDR2 SVGAGI. V was cut by 7 bases and J by 0 bases, with 13 bases left in between. CDR3 sequence: CASNLEQYSNQPQHF. Here the CDR3 DNA reads TGTGCCAGCAATCTGGAGCAATATAGCAATCAGCCCCAGCATTTT.

The CDR3 loop is CASHTDTEAFF. The CDR3, as DNA: TGTGCCTCCCATACGGACACTGAAGCTTTCTTT. The V gene is TRBV6-5, the J gene TRBJ1-1, with D hard to call. Germline V lookup: CDR1 MNHEY, CDR2 SVGAGI. The CDR3 length is 11 residues. V lost 11 bases and J 3 bases, leaving 10 bases between the germline ends.

The chain is built from TRBV6-5 and TRBJ1-1; 8 nucleotides agree with TRBD1. Trimming at V came to 0 bases and at J to 1 base, leaving 1 base not matched to a gene. The CDR3 covers 15 residues. Germline V gene lookup returns CDR1 MNHEY and CDR2 SVGAGI. DNA of the CDR3: TGTGCCAGCAGTTACTCGGACAGGGCGAACACTGAAGCTTTCTTT. Its translation is CASSYSDRANTEAFF.

The rearrangement uses TRBV4-1 and TRBJ2-1; 7 bases map to TRBD2. The CDR3 length is 15 residues. V shed 0 bases, J shed 4 bases, and the junction held 3 bases outside the gene matches. The V gene's germline CDR1 is MGHRA and CDR2 YSYEKL. The DNA for the CDR3 is TGCGCCAGCAGCCAAGAGCGAGCGGGGTACAATGAGCAGTTCTTC. It codes for CASSQERAGYNEQFF.

This chain links TRBV6-1 with TRBJ2-7; 10 bases line up with TRBD2. The CDR3 spans 15 residues. Per the germline V gene, CDR1 is MNHNS and CDR2 is SASEGT. Losses at the gene ends were 1 base for V and 0 bases for J; bases not matched to a gene: 0. The CDR3 protein is CASSEGTSGSYEQYF. The CDR3 bases are TGTGCCAGCAGTGAAGGGACTAGCGGCTCCTACGAGCAGTACTTC.

This chain joins TRBV11-2 and TRBJ2-7, with 8 bases that match TRBD2. J gave up 5 bases and V 4 bases, and 10 bases lay outside the gene matches. Germline lookup yields CDR1 SGHAT and CDR2 FQNNGV. The length of the CDR3 is 15 residues. CDR3 region: CASSSARGGIDEQYF. The CDR3 DNA is TGTGCCAGCAGCTCCGCCCGGGGGGGTATCGACGAGCAGTACTTC.

This chain uses TRBV30 with TRBJ2-5, with 7 bases lining up with TRBD2. In germline, CDR1 is GTSNPN, CDR2 SVGIG (reference sequence). CDR3 size: 13 residues. Unmatched junction bases numbered 5, after V lost 5 bases and J lost 2 bases. The CDR3 is CAWGRARQETQYF. The CDR3 bases are TGTGCCTGGGGGAGGGCGAGGCAAGAGACCCAGTACTTC.

The count of this clone is one. This chain uses TRBV28 with TRBJ2-5; 8 nucleotides line up with TRBD1. The CDR3 is 16 residues long. After removal of 2 bases from V and 3 bases from J, the junction contained 8 bases not matched to a gene. Germline values: CDR1 MDHEN, CDR2 SYDVKM. The CDR3 reads CASSLEGRGLEETQYF. The CDR3 DNA is TGTGCCAGCAGTTTAGAAGGCAGGGGGCTAGAAGAGACCCAGTACTTC.